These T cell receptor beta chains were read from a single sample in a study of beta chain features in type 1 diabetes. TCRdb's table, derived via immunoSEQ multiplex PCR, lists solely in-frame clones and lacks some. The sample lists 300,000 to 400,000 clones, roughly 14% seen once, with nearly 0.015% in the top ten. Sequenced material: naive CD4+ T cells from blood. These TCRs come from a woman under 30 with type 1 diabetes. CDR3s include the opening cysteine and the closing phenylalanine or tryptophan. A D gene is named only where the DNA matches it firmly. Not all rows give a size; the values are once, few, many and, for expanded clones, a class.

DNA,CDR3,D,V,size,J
TGTGCCAGCAGCCTCGGGACAGGGATCGGCTACGAGCAGTACTTC,CASSLGTGIGYEQYF,TRBD1,TRBV5-6,few,TRBJ2-7
TGTGCCAGCAGCCCCCGATTAGCGGGAGGGCAGACGCAGTATTTT,CASSPRLAGGQTQYF,TRBD2,TRBV7-9,.,TRBJ2-3
TGTGCCAGCAGCTTTACAGCCACCAATAACAATGAGCAGTTCTTC,CASSFTATNNNEQFF,.,TRBV7-2,few,TRBJ2-1
TGTGCCTGGAGTTTTGACAGGGGGCCCTACGAGCAGTACTTC,CAWSFDRGPYEQYF,TRBD1,TRBV30,few,TRBJ2-7
TGTGCCAGCACCGACAGGCTCGCCTACGAGCAGTACTTC,CASTDRLAYEQYF,.,TRBV6-6,.,TRBJ2-7
TGTGCCAGCAGCCGACAGGGGGGCTCTGGGGCCAACGTCCTGACTTTC,CASSRQGGSGANVLTF,TRBD1,TRBV2,few,TRBJ2-6
TGTGCCAGCAGCGTAGTGGCCCGGACTAGCGGGGGTTCGAGCTCCTACAATGAGCAGTTCTTC,CASSVVARTSGGSSSYNEQFF,TRBD2,TRBV9,few,TRBJ2-1
TGTGCCAGCAGTGCTTACCGCGACCTGACTTTC,CASSAYRDLTF,.,TRBV25-1,.,TRBJ2-6
TGTGCCTGGAGTGTAGGGGCCGGAGCTTTCTTT,CAWSVGAGAFF,.,TRBV30,few,TRBJ1-1
TGTGCCATCAGCGCAACAGGGGGCGGTGGCTACACCTTC,CAISATGGGGYTF,TRBD1,TRBV10-3,.,TRBJ1-2
TGTGCCAGCAGCCAAGGTCACATGGCCTGGGGCTACACCTTC,CASSQGHMAWGYTF,.,TRBV14,few,TRBJ1-2
TGTGCCAGCAGTATCCGGGACAGGGCCTCTGGCTACACCTTC,CASSIRDRASGYTF,TRBD1,TRBV6-1,few,TRBJ1-2
TGTGCCTGGAGTGTATTAGGCGGGAGGGTTCTCAGCTCCTACAATGAGCAGTTCTTC,CAWSVLGGRVLSSYNEQFF,TRBD2,TRBV30,.,TRBJ2-1
TGTGCCAGTAGCCCGCCCTGGACAGTTGGTGGCACAGATACGCAGTATTTT,CASSPPWTVGGTDTQYF,.,TRBV19,few,TRBJ2-3
TGTGCCAGCAGCTTAGAACTAATTCAAGAGACCCAGTACTTC,CASSLELIQETQYF,.,TRBV7-2,.,TRBJ2-5
TGCGCCAGCAGCTCCGGGACAGGGGGGAACCCCAGCACAGATACGCAGTATTTT,CASSSGTGGNPSTDTQYF,TRBD1,TRBV5-1,.,TRBJ2-3
TGTGCCAGCAGCTTGGCCGGACAGGGGTCGGGAGCTTTCTTT,CASSLAGQGSGAFF,TRBD1,TRBV5-4,.,TRBJ1-1
TGTGCCACCAGCCAGGACAGGGAGGTCCATCAGCCCCAGCATTTT,CATSQDREVHQPQHF,TRBD1,TRBV15,.,TRBJ1-5
TGTGCCAGCAGCTTACTCGGAGAAGAGACCCAGTACTTC,CASSLLGEETQYF,.,TRBV7-7,.,TRBJ2-5
TGTGCCAGCAGCCCCTTCGGAGGGGTGGGTAGGACAGATACGCAGTATTTT,CASSPFGGVGRTDTQYF,.,TRBV7-9,few,TRBJ2-3
TGCGCCAGCAGTGAGGGGGCACAAGAGACCCAGTACTTC,CASSEGAQETQYF,.,TRBV10-1,.,TRBJ2-5
TGTGCCAGCTCACTGGGGCAGAGCACAGATACGCAGTATTTT,CASSLGQSTDTQYF,.,TRBV18,few,TRBJ2-3
TGTGCCAGCAGTGAAGAACGGGAGACCCAGTACTTC,CASSEERETQYF,.,TRBV25-1,.,TRBJ2-5
TGTGCCTGGAGTGTACTGAATGTAGAGGGTTCGCAGTATTTT,CAWSVLNVEGSQYF,.,TRBV30,few,TRBJ2-3
TGTGCCAGCACCCAAGCCTTAGGGGAGGGACTAGCCAATCAGCCCCAGCATTTT,CASTQALGEGLANQPQHF,.,TRBV4-2,.,TRBJ1-5
TGTGCCACCTCTAGCTTAACTGAAGCTTTCTTT,CATSSLTEAFF,.,TRBV7-9,.,TRBJ1-1
TGTGCCTGGAGTGTCGGCAGGACTGGCGAGCAGTACTTC,CAWSVGRTGEQYF,.,TRBV30,.,TRBJ2-7
TGTGCCAGTAGTTCTCAGGGGGCGAACACTGAAGCTTTCTTT,CASSSQGANTEAFF,TRBD1,TRBV19,few,TRBJ1-1